The entry below gives a single TCR beta chain sequence along with its context. Its antigen is as yet unknown. This entry comes from a study of CD8+ T cells in alopecia areata. General study points: Mice gave a clearer picture of TCR sharing than patients did, possibly for HLA-related reasons.

Extracted RNA was reverse transcribed into cDNA, the sequencing template. The data were produced by immunoSEQ multiplex PCR, yet TCRdb's version contains in-frame clones alone and is incomplete. Of roughly 35,000 clones in the sample, roughly 53% were seen once. This CDR3 spans 14 amino acids. With 4 bases removed from V and 14 bases from J, the gap between germline ends came to 21 bases. Germline CDR1 is MNHEY and CDR2 is SMNVEV (reference sequence). The TCR comes from a human donor with alopecia areata. Sequencing used NKG2D-high CD8+ T cells sorted from blood. The chain joins TRBV27 to TRBJ2-1; D may be TRBD1 or TRBD2 (5 bases each). The CDR3 DNA follows: TGTGCCAGCAGTTCTGCGCCCCCAGGGAGTGGAGAGTTCTTC. Protein sequence: CASSSAPPGSGEFF.